Shown below are 15 T cell receptor beta chains from a single sample sequenced in a study of neurological immune-mediated disorders. Via MiXCR, TCRdb re-called the 5' RACE reads, giving one row per CDR3 protein. The profile covers 20,000 or so distinct CDR3 sequences, with around 16% appearing a single time and around 14% taken by the ten largest. Sequencing was performed on PBMCs. Receptor source: a female donor with HTLV-1-associated myelopathy (HAM/TSP).

The chain couples TRBV20-1 to TRBJ2-1; TRBD1 matches 10 bases. The CDR3 is 14 residues long. Germline CDR1 DFQATT, CDR2 SNEGSKA (reference sequence). V shed 6 bases, J shed 2 bases, and the junction held 4 bases outside the gene matches. The CDR3 spells CSARDRGTYNEQFF. CDR3 coding DNA: TGCAGTGCCAGGGACAGGGGAACCTACAATGAGCAGTTCTTC.

This clonotype has ten or more counts. The genes are TRBV28 and TRBJ2-7, with 14 bases lining up with TRBD2. Germline CDR1 and CDR2: MDHEN and SYDVKM. CDR3 length equals 16 residues. V shed 7 bases and J 7 bases; nucleotides not matched to a gene: 12. CDR3 nucleotides: TGTGCCAGCAATAAAAATGGACTAGCGGGGGGAGAAGAGCAGTACTTC. It yields the protein CASNKNGLAGGEEQYF. The full variable domain, rest sourced from reference TRBV28 and TRBJ2-7, is DVKVTQSSRYLVKRTGEKVFLECVQDMDHENMFWYRQDPGLGLRLIYFSYDVKMKEKGDIPEGYSVSREKKERFSLILESASTNQTSMYLCASNKNGLAGGEEQYFGPGTRLTVT.

The chain uses TRBV20-1 and TRBJ1-2; possible D gene TRBD1, 5 bases. CDR1 is DFQATT, CDR2 SNEGSKA, per germline (reference sequence). The CDR3 is made up of 13 amino acids. V lost 1 base to trimming and J lost 0 bases, with 6 bases between them. DNA of the CDR3: TGCAGTGCTAGAGGGGGGGCTAACTATGGCTACACCTTC. Its protein is CSARGGANYGYTF.

This clonotype occurred many times. This chain connects TRBV12-3 or TRBV12-4 to TRBJ2-3, with a tentative D call TRBD2 (6 bases). Trimming pared 3 bases from V and 1 base from J, leaving 14 bases between. The CDR3 sequence is 16 residues long. The CDR3 loop is CASSLDASEGTDTQYF. The CDR3 region has the DNA TGTGCCAGCAGTTTGGACGCTAGCGAAGGCACAGATACGCAGTATTTT.

This chain connects TRBV10-3 to TRBJ2-7; 8 nucleotides line up with TRBD1. J gave up 6 bases and V 6 bases, and 4 bases lay outside the gene matches. Germline V CDR1 and CDR2: ENHRY, SYGVKD. There are 12 residues in the CDR3. CDR3 in DNA: TGTGCCATCAGCTCAGGGGGCAGCGAGCAGTACTTC. It translates to CAISSGGSEQYF.

This clonotype was counted ten times or more. The chain uses TRBV7-2 and TRBJ2-3; possibly TRBD1 for D (5 bases). The CDR3 has 15 residues. The ends were cut back, 5 bases at V and 1 base at J, with 13 bases in the middle. Germline V lookup: CDR1 SGHTA, CDR2 FQGNSA. This CDR3 is CASSPDSGGTDTQYF. Written as DNA, the CDR3 is TGTGCCAGCAGCCCCGACAGTGGAGGCACAGATACGCAGTATTTT.

In its sample, this clonotype was seen many times. The genes are TRBV20-1 and TRBJ1-5; TRBD1 matches 7 bases. V dropped 3 bases and J dropped 5; count of bases not matched to a gene: 10. Germline CDR1 DFQATT, CDR2 SNEGSKA (reference sequence). The CDR3 consists of 15 residues. The CDR3 DNA reads as TGCAGTGCTAGTCCGGGGCAGGGGGTCCATCAGCCCCAGCATTTT. Residues: CSASPGQGVHQPQHF.

The rearrangement links TRBV30 to TRBJ2-3; 14 bases are a match to TRBD2. This CDR3 comprises 14 residues. The junction had 10 bases not matched to a gene; V was cut back by 8 bases and J by 9 bases. Per the germline V gene, CDR1 is GTSNPN and CDR2 is SVGIG (reference sequence). CDR3 sequence: CARETSGGARTQYF. In DNA form, the CDR3 reads TGTGCCCGTGAGACTAGCGGGGGGGCAAGAACGCAGTATTTT.

This clonotype has ten or more counts. CDR3 coding DNA: TGTGCCACCAGCAGGCCCTCACGGGGTGAAGAGACCCAGTACTTC. Translating it yields CATSRPSRGEETQYF. The chain links TRBV15 to TRBJ2-5; tentative D call: TRBD2 (5 bases). The CDR3 is made up of 15 amino acids. With 3 bases removed from V and 3 bases from J, the gap between germline ends came to 14 bases. CDR1 is LNHNV and CDR2 is YYDKDF in the germline V gene (reference sequence).

At least ten counts were recorded for this clonotype. V and J are TRBV2 and TRBJ2-7, with a weak D call TRBD1 (5 bases). Germline V gene lookup returns CDR1 SNHLY and CDR2 FYNNEI. V lost 8 bases and J 2 bases, leaving 13 bases between the germline ends. This CDR3 region has 13 residues. CDR3 amino acids: CASHARETYEQYF. CDR3 in DNA: TGTGCCAGCCATGCCAGGGAAACCTACGAGCAGTACTTC.

Notes on this clonotype: An end of the junction does not agree with germline; a read error may underlie this. The V gene is TRBV4-1, the J gene TRBJ2-5; 11 bases are a match to TRBD2. CDR1 MGHRA and CDR2 YSYEKL come from the germline V gene. The CDR3 length is 15 residues. CDR3 in amino acids: CASSDSGGARETHYF. The CDR3 region has the DNA TGCGCCAGCAGTGATAGCGGGGGGGCCCGTGAGACCCATTACTTC.

This clonotype was observed at least ten times. This chain connects TRBV7-9 to TRBJ2-3; the D gene is possibly TRBD2 (5 bases). Trimming took off 3 bases at V and 4 bases at J, with 14 bases between the two ends. This CDR3 spans 15 amino acids. From germline, CDR1 is SEHNR and CDR2 FQNEAQ (reference sequence). CDR3 nucleotides: TGTGCCAGCAGCTTCGGGTTCGGGGAAGCAGATACGCAGTATTTT. It yields the protein CASSFGFGEADTQYF. The entire variable domain, with the rest obtained from reference TRBV7-9 and TRBJ2-3, is as follows: DTGVSQNPRHKITKRGQNVTFRCDPISEHNRLYWYRQTLGQGPEFLTYFQNEAQLEKSRLLSDRFSAERPKGSFSTLEIQRTEQGDSAMYLCASSFGFGEADTQYFGPGTRLTVL.

This clonotype was seen many times. The chain uses TRBV12-3 or TRBV12-4 and TRBJ1-2; D gene ambiguous. Trimming stripped 4 bases from V and 4 bases from J, with 16 bases between. The CDR3 is made up of 15 amino acids. The CDR3 coding sequence is TGTGCCAGCAGTTCCCCCCGGGCACCCGCCTATGGCTACACCTTC. It codes for CASSSPRAPAYGYTF.

This chain joins TRBV20-1 and TRBJ2-5, with D perhaps TRBD2 (5 bases). Trimming removed 0 bases from V and 2 bases from J, with 10 bases in between. This CDR3 is built from 14 residues. Per the germline V gene, CDR1 is DFQATT and CDR2 is SNEGSKA (reference sequence). CDR3 sequence: CSARDPSGQETQYF. The CDR3 nucleotides read TGCAGTGCTAGAGATCCTTCGGGGCAAGAGACCCAGTACTTC.

This clonotype was counted many times. This sequence joins TRBV6-2 or TRBV6-3 and TRBJ2-1, with 9 bases matching TRBD1. CDR3 length: 15 residues. Germline CDR1 is MNHEY and CDR2 is SVGEGT. V shed 4 bases and J 2 bases; nucleotides not matched to a gene: 3. The CDR3 here is CASSWGTGPYNEQFF. The CDR3 coding sequence is TGTGCCAGCAGTTGGGGGACAGGGCCCTACAATGAGCAGTTCTTC.